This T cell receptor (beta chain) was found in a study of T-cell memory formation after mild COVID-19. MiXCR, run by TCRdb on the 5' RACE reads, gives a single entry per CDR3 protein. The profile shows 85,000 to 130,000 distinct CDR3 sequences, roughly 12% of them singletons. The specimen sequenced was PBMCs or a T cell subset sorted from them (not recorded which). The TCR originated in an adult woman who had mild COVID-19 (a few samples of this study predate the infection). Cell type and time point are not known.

This chain's CDR3 is CASSLPPKRESYNEQFF. The DNA for the CDR3 is TGTGCCAGCAGCTTACCCCCAAAGCGGGAGAGTTACAATGAGCAGTTCTTC. The chain combines TRBV7-8 with TRBJ2-1, with 8 bases fitting TRBD2. The CDR3 is 17 residues long. The trim removed 2 bases at V and 4 bases at J, leaving 10 bases unmatched. Germline CDR1 SGHVS, CDR2 FQNEAQ.